The next 26 T cell receptor beta chains were all read from a single sample in a study of blood T cells in healthy people across ages. Sample-barcoded 5' priming and a J-beta primer mix drove a second PCR of roughly 6 to 12 cycles. TCRdb fed the 5' RACE reads into MiXCR, producing one record per CDR3 protein. The table shows more than 450,000 distinct CDR3 sequences, with about 28% occurring only once. These same records also appear under a second study, on T cells of mothers and their children.

Sequencing was performed on blood. The receptor set was obtained from a boy aged 2 to 10 in good health.

This clonotype was counted only a few times. This chain joins TRBV6-2 or TRBV6-3 and TRBJ2-1; 7 nucleotides align to TRBD2. The CDR3 is 15 amino acids. Trimming cost V 2 bases and J 4 bases; bases outside gene matches: 5. Germline assignment: CDR1 MNHEY and CDR2 SVGEGT. CDR3 sequence: CASSYRLAEYNEQFF. The CDR3 DNA follows: TGTGCCAGCAGTTACCGCCTAGCGGAGTACAATGAGCAGTTCTTC.

The table lists this clonotype with a few counts. J is TRBJ1-4 and V is TRBV5-1, with D possibly matching TRBD1 (5 bases). The V gene lost 2 bases and the J gene lost 8 bases, with 19 bases spanning the gap. The germline CDR1 and CDR2 sequences are SGHRS and YFSETQ. The CDR3 loop spans 16 amino acids. CDR3 sequence reads: CASSFGRGRAYEKLFF. DNA for the CDR3: TGCGCCAGCAGCTTCGGACGGGGCAGGGCTTACGAAAAACTGTTTTTT.

This clonotype was seen only a few times. The chain links TRBV7-2 to TRBJ1-2, with D maybe TRBD1 (6 bases). Germline V CDR1 and CDR2: SGHTA, FQGNSA. With 5 bases removed from V and 3 bases from J, the gap between germline ends came to 10 bases. This CDR3 has 13 amino acids. The CDR3 bases are TGTGCCAGCAGCCAAGGACAGTACTATGGCTACACCTTC. Amino acid sequence: CASSQGQYYGYTF.

J is TRBJ1-5 and V is TRBV7-2, with D perhaps matching TRBD1 (5 bases). This CDR3 contains 13 residues. The V end was cut by 3 bases, the J end by 6 bases, with 9 bases between. Germline lookup yields CDR1 SGHTA and CDR2 FQGNSA. CDR3 amino acids: CASSFQGTQPQHF. The CDR3 nucleotides read TGTGCCAGCAGCTTCCAGGGAACTCAGCCCCAGCATTTT. The variable domain in full, with the rest retrieved from reference TRBV7-2 and TRBJ1-5, is GAGVSQSPSNKVTEKGKDVELRCDPISGHTALYWYRQSLGQGLEFLIYFQGNSAPDKSGLPSDRFSAERTGGSVSTLTIQRTQQEDSAVYLCASSFQGTQPQHFGDGTRLSIL.

This clonotype turned up a few times. The chain employs TRBV12-3 or TRBV12-4 and TRBJ1-1, with D maybe TRBD1 (5 bases). V gave up 6 bases and J gave up 8 bases, with 13 bases separating them. The CDR3 is made up of 12 amino acids. CDR3 nucleotides: TGTGCCAGCAGCTCCGGGACGGTCGAAGCTTTCTTT. Amino acid sequence: CASSSGTVEAFF.

The CDR3 reads CASSYSPSGGHQETQYF. DNA of the CDR3: TGTGCCAGCAGTTACTCACCTAGCGGGGGCCACCAAGAGACCCAGTACTTC. The chain links TRBV6-2 or TRBV6-3 to TRBJ2-5, with 10 nucleotides matching TRBD2. The CDR3 runs 17 residues. The V gene's germline CDR1 is MNHEY and CDR2 SVGEGT. Unmatched junction bases numbered 4, after V lost 0 bases and J lost 0 bases.

The gene calls are TRBV14 and TRBJ2-2; D remains unclear. This CDR3 spans 15 amino acids. Germline CDR1 is SGHDN and CDR2 is FVKESK. V was shortened by 5 bases and J by 6 bases, with 16 bases between the two germline ends. The CDR3: CASSVRLPPAGELFF. CDR3 sequence (DNA): TGTGCCAGCAGCGTAAGGCTACCACCAGCCGGGGAGCTGTTTTTT. The full variable domain, with the rest looked up from reference TRBV14 and TRBJ2-2, is EAGVTQFPSHSVIEKGQTVTLRCDPISGHDNLYWYRRVMGKEIKFLLHFVKESKQDESGMPNNRFLAERTGGTYSTLKVQPAELEDSGVYFCASSVRLPPAGELFFGEGSRLTVL.

This clonotype was counted many times. The chain employs TRBV5-1 and TRBJ2-2; TRBD2 matches at 12 bases. The trim removed 0 bases at V and 5 bases at J, leaving 2 bases unmatched. This CDR3 has 16 amino acids. Germline V gene lookup returns CDR1 SGHRS and CDR2 YFSETQ. The CDR3 DNA is TGCGCCAGCAGCTTGGGACTAGCGGGAGTTACCGGGGAGCTGTTTTTT. Protein product: CASSLGLAGVTGELFF.

The CDR3 spells CASRHTGGPGGDTQYF. For the CDR3, the DNA is TGTGCCAGTAGACACACAGGGGGCCCAGGGGGAGATACGCAGTATTTT. The chain carries TRBV19 and TRBJ2-3; the match to TRBD1 covers 9 bases. The germline gives CDR1 LNHDA, CDR2 SQIVND (reference sequence). The CDR3 has 16 amino acids. With 6 bases clipped from V and 5 bases from J, the junction kept 12 bases outside the gene matches.

This clonotype was seen more than once but under ten times. V and J are TRBV29-1 and TRBJ1-2; 7 bases are shared with TRBD1. Germline CDR1 SQVTM, CDR2 ANQGSEA. J lost 8 bases, V lost 3 bases, and 9 bases had no gene match. The CDR3 sequence is 13 residues long. The CDR3 coding sequence is TGCAGCGTTGACCGGGAGGGGGCAGAAGGCTACACCTTC. Translation: CSVDREGAEGYTF.

This clonotype was observed a handful of times. The CDR3 bases are TGCGCCAGCGCCGTAGGTGCAACTAATGAAAAACTGTTTTTT. It is translated as CASAVGATNEKLFF. The J gene is TRBJ1-4, the V gene TRBV5-1; unclear D gene. The ends were cut back, 7 bases at V and 0 bases at J, with 10 bases in the middle. CDR1 is SGHRS and CDR2 is YFSETQ in the germline V gene. The CDR3 has 14 amino acids.

This clonotype turned up a few times. The rearrangement links TRBV25-1 to TRBJ1-1, with a weak D call TRBD1 (6 bases). The CDR3 consists of 14 residues. Per the germline V gene, CDR1 is MGHDK and CDR2 is SYGVNS. The V gene lost 7 bases and the J gene lost 0 bases, with 12 bases spanning the gap. The CDR3 sequence: CASTLTGLNTEAFF. CDR3 in DNA: TGTGCCAGCACCCTGACAGGATTGAACACTGAAGCTTTCTTT.

This clonotype turned up a few times. The rearrangement uses TRBV14 and TRBJ2-3; possible D gene TRBD2, 6 bases. V lost 4 bases and J lost 3, with 14 bases in between. Per germline, CDR1 SGHDN and CDR2 FVKESK. CDR3 length: 15 residues. CDR3 region: CASSPGTSRTDTQYF. CDR3 in DNA: TGTGCCAGCAGCCCCGGGACTTCGAGGACAGATACGCAGTATTTT.

This clonotype occurred many times. The chain uses TRBV7-9 and TRBJ2-7; 7 bases are shared with TRBD2. This CDR3 spans 14 amino acids. V lost 3 bases to trimming and J lost 0 bases; unmatched junction nucleotides: 2. The germline gives CDR1 SEHNR, CDR2 FQNEAQ (reference sequence). CDR3 nucleotides: TGTGCCAGCAGCTTGCTAGCGGACTCCTACGAGCAGTACTTC. Protein: CASSLLADSYEQYF.

A few counts support this clonotype. This sequence joins TRBV7-6 and TRBJ2-1, with TRBD2 matching over 7 bases. The CDR3 has 13 amino acids. V lost 4 bases and J lost 9; bases outside the gene matches: 6. Germline CDR1 is SGHVS and CDR2 is FNYEAQ. CDR3: CASSSGGSGEQFF. The CDR3 nucleotides read TGTGCCAGCAGCTCGGGCGGGAGCGGTGAGCAGTTCTTC.

This clonotype has only a few counts. The genes are TRBV20-1 and TRBJ1-4; 11 bases align to TRBD1. This CDR3 comprises 17 residues. V lost 6 bases to trimming and J lost 7 bases; unmatched junction nucleotides: 16. Looked up from germline, CDR1 is DFQATT and CDR2 is SNEGSKA (reference sequence). The CDR3: CSAPPGGQGAWGEKLFF. In nucleotides, the CDR3 is TGCAGTGCCCCCCCCGGAGGACAGGGGGCATGGGGTGAAAAACTGTTTTTT.

This clonotype showed up just a few times. This chain uses TRBV29-1 with TRBJ2-2; TRBD1 matches 7 bases. The trim removed 6 bases at V and 1 base at J, leaving 14 bases unmatched. The CDR3 contains 17 residues. Germline CDR1 is SQVTM and CDR2 is ANQGSEA. CDR3 DNA sequence: TGCAGCGTCATTATGATTCCGGACAGGAAGAACACCGGGGAGCTGTTTTTT. This encodes CSVIMIPDRKNTGELFF.

V usage is TRBV20-1 and J usage is TRBJ2-1, with D possibly being TRBD1 (5 bases). The DNA matches TRBJ2-5 better at its end, which makes the J call doubtful. Germline V CDR1 and CDR2: DFQATT, SNEGSKA (reference sequence). The CDR3 is made up of 11 amino acids. The CDR3 protein is CSAPGGAAQYF. DNA of the CDR3: TGCAGTGCCCCCGGTGGGGCGGCCCAGTACTTC.

As DNA, the CDR3 is TGTGCCAGCAGTTACGGTATTACTAGCGGGAGGGCCGGGAAGTACCAAGAGACCCAGTACTTC. As protein: CASSYGITSGRAGKYQETQYF. This rearrangement joins TRBV6-5 to TRBJ2-5; 13 nucleotides match TRBD2. The CDR3 loop spans 21 amino acids. CDR1 and CDR2 from the germline V gene are MNHEY and SVGAGI. After removal of 2 bases from V and 0 bases from J, the junction contained 15 bases not matched to a gene.

This clonotype was seen only a few times. The V and J genes are TRBV6-2 or TRBV6-3 and TRBJ1-2; D possibly corresponds to TRBD1 (6 bases). Germline V gene sequence: CDR1 MNHEY, CDR2 SVGEGT. The CDR3 runs 18 residues. The ends were cut back, 2 bases at V and 4 bases at J, with 23 bases in the middle. The CDR3 coding sequence is TGTGCCAGCAGTTACGCGTCGACGTTTGGCAGGGGCGTCTATGGCTACACCTTC. This codes for CASSYASTFGRGVYGYTF.

The rearrangement links TRBV5-1 to TRBJ1-2; D is perhaps TRBD1 (5 bases). V was trimmed by 3 bases and J by 0 bases, leaving 12 bases between them. The CDR3 totals 15 residues. Germline CDR1 SGHRS, CDR2 YFSETQ. For the CDR3, the DNA is TGCGCCAGCAGCTCGGGGCCGGAAGCTAACTATGGCTACACCTTC. Protein product: CASSSGPEANYGYTF.

The CDR3: CASSSRSGNYGYTF. DNA for the CDR3: TGTGCCAGCAGTTCTCGGTCGGGAAACTATGGCTACACCTTC. This chain uses TRBV6-5 with TRBJ1-2; D is unclear. Germline V gene lookup returns CDR1 MNHEY and CDR2 SVGAGI. V was clipped by 4 bases and J by 2 bases, with 11 bases between them. The CDR3 consists of 14 residues.

Concerning this clonotype itself: This CDR3 is missing its conserved last phenylalanine or tryptophan, likely due to a read error. The gene calls are TRBV20-1 and TRBJ1-4; the D is unclear. Trimming removed 0 bases from V and 3 bases from J, with 11 bases in between. CDR3 length: 15 amino acids. Germline CDR1 and CDR2: DFQATT and SNEGSKA (reference sequence). CDR3 DNA: TGCAGTGCTAGAGATGGGAGGTGGGCTAATGAAAAACTGTTTCTT. Amino acid sequence: CSARDGRWANEKLFL.

This clonotype was counted many times. The chain joins TRBV7-6 to TRBJ2-7, with D possibly matching TRBD2 (6 bases). The germline V gene encodes CDR1 SGHVS and CDR2 FNYEAQ. The CDR3 is 13 residues long. Trimming pared 5 bases from V and 4 bases from J, leaving 12 bases between. The CDR3 DNA is TGTGCCAGCAGCGAAGGGGAGGAGTACGAGCAGTACTTC. This codes for CASSEGEEYEQYF.

This clonotype showed up just a few times. CDR3 sequence reads: CASNAGGSNYGYTF. The DNA of the CDR3 is TGTGCCAGCAACGCAGGGGGATCAAACTATGGCTACACCTTC. The chain carries TRBV7-9 and TRBJ1-2; TRBD1 aligns across 7 bases. This CDR3 contains 14 residues. The V segment lost 7 bases and the J segment 2 bases; nucleotides outside the gene matches: 7. CDR1 SEHNR and CDR2 FQNEAQ come from the germline V gene (reference sequence).

The chain is built from TRBV7-9 and TRBJ1-1; tentatively, D is TRBD1 (5 bases). Germline V lookup: CDR1 SEHNR, CDR2 FQNEAQ (reference sequence). The V gene lost 7 bases and the J gene lost 0 bases, with 12 bases spanning the gap. The CDR3 has 14 amino acids. The CDR3 DNA reads as TGTGCCAGCACAATAGAGGGGTTGAACACTGAAGCTTTCTTT. This sequence encodes CASTIEGLNTEAFF. Full variable domain (outside the CDR3, taken from reference TRBV7-9 and TRBJ1-1): DTGVSQNPRHKITKRGQNVTFRCDPISEHNRLYWYRQTLGQGPEFLTYFQNEAQLEKSRLLSDRFSAERPKGSFSTLEIQRTEQGDSAMYLCASTIEGLNTEAFFGQGTRLTVV.